This T cell receptor delta chain was found in a study of human gamma delta and Vdelta1 T cells. General study points: Reportedly, Delta One T cells were polyclonal and broadly targeted acute myeloid leukemia.

Points on this clone: Its target is unknown.

Germline V CDR1 and CDR2: TSWWSYY, QGS. The length of the CDR3 is 20 residues. V dropped 7 bases and J dropped 4; count of bases not matched to a gene: 26. TCRdb re-analyzed the PCR reads via CATT. The table records over 10,000 delta-chain clones, over 40% of them present only once. This receptor was taken from a human donor in good health. The chain has TRDV1 and TRDJ1, with TRDD3 matching 8 bases. Sequenced material: Vdelta1 gamma-delta T cells from blood grown in culture (DOT cells). This CDR3 reads CALAGGRLGTGGHQGDKLIF. CDR3 coding DNA: TGTGCTCTTGCGGGTGGACGATTGGGTACTGGGGGCCACCAAGGCGATAAACTCATCTTT.